Reported below is one T cell receptor beta chain. No antigen is known for it. The record originates from a study of OX40 agonist ivuxolimab in advanced cancers. In the study overall: Dose-escalation cases comprised hepatocellular carcinoma, melanoma, renal cell or head and neck cancer.

V was pared by 0 bases and J by 2 bases, with 7 bases between. This CDR3 spans 15 amino acids. The V gene's germline CDR1 is MRHNA and CDR2 SNTAGT. General study findings and limits: At 0.1 to 3.0 mg/kg, clonal expansion of CD4+ and CD8+ blood T cells had occurred by week 6. Among T cells, CD8+ cells averaged more expanded clones than CD4+ cells. Low levels of normalized T-cell clonal expansion also appeared in some nonresponders.

Assay: immunoSEQ multiplex PCR; the TCRdb copy retains only in-frame clones and omits some. This table holds roughly 44,000 clones, roughly 86% found once. V usage is TRBV6-4 and J usage is TRBJ1-4; D ambiguous. The receptor's source is an adult with an advanced solid tumor such as melanoma, head and neck, liver or kidney cancer. This specimen consisted of CD4+ or CD8+ T cells sorted from blood, obtained in a trial of the OX40 agonist ivuxolimab. This CDR3 is CASSDSAGTNEKLFF. CDR3 nucleotide sequence: TGTGCCAGCAGTGACTCGGCCGGGACTAATGAAAAACTGTTTTTT.